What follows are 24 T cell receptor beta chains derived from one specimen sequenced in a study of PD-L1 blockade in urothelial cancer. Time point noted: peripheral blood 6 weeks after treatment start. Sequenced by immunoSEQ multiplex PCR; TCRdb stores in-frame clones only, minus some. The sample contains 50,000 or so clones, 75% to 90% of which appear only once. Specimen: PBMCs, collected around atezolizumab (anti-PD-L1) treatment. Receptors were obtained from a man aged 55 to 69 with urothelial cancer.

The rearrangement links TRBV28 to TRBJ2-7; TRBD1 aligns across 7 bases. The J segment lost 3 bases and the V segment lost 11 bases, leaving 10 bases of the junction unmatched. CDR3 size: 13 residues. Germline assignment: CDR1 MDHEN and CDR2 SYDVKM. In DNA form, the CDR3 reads TGTGCCTCCTGGACAGGTCCCTTCTACGAGCAGTACTTC. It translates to CASWTGPFYEQYF.

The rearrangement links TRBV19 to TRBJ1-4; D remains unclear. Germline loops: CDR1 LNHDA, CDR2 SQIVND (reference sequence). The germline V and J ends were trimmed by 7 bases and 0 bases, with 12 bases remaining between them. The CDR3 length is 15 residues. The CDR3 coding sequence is TGTGCCAGTACCCCGAGGCCCTCAACTAATGAAAAACTGTTTTTT. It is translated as CASTPRPSTNEKLFF.

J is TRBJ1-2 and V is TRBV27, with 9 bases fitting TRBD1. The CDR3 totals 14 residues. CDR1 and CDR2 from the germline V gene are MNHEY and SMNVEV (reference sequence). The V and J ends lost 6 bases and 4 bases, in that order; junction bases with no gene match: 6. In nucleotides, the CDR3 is TGTGCCAGCAGAGGTGGGGACAGGGTCTATGGCTACACCTTC. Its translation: CASRGGDRVYGYTF.

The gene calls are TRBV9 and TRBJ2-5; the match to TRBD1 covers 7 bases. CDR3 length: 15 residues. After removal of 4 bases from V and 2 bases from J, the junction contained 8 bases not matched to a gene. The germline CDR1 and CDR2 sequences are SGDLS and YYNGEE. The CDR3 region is CASSPTGTAQETQYF. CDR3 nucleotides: TGTGCCAGCAGCCCCACTGGGACAGCTCAAGAGACCCAGTACTTC.

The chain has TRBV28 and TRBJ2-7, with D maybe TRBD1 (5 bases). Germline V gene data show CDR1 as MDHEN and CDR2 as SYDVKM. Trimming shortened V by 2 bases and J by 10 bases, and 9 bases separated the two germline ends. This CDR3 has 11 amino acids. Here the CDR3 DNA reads TGTGCCAGCAGTTTACGAGACAGTCAGTACTTC. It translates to CASSLRDSQYF.

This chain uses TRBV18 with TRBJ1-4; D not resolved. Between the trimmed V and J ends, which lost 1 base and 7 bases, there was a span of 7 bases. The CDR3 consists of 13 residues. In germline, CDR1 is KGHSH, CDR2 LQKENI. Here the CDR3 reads CASSPQPAEKLFF. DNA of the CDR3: TGTGCCAGCTCACCACAGCCCGCTGAAAAACTGTTTTTT.

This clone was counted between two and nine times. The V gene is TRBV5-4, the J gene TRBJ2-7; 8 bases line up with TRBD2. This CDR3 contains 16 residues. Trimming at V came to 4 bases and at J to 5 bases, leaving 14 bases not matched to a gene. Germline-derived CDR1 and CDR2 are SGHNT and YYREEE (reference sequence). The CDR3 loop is CASSLYPGLEVDEQYF. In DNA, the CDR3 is TGTGCCAGCAGCCTATACCCGGGACTAGAAGTTGACGAGCAGTACTTC.

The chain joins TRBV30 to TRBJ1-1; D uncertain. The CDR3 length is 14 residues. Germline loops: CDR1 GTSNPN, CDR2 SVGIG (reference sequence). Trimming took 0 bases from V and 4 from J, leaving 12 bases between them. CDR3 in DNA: TGTGCCTGGAGTGTTACTTTGGCAGGCACTGAAGCTTTCTTT. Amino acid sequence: CAWSVTLAGTEAFF.

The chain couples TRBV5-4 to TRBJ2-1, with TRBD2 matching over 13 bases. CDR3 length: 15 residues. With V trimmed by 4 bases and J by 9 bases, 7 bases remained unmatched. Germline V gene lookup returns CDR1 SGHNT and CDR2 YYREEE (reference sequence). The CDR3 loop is CASSPRTSGGGEQFF. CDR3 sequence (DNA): TGTGCCAGCAGCCCCCGGACTAGCGGGGGAGGTGAGCAGTTCTTC. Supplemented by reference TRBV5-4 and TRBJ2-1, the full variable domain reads ETGVTQSPTHLIKTRGQQVTLRCSSQSGHNTVSWYQQALGQGPQFIFQYYREEENGRGNFPPRFSGLQFPNYSSELNVNALELDDSALYLCASSPRTSGGGEQFFGPGTRLTVL.

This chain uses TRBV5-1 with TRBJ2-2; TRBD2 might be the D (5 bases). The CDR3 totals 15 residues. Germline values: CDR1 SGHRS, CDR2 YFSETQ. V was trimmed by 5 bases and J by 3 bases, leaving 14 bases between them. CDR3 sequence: CASRLTRADTGELFF. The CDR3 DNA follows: TGCGCCAGCAGACTAACTAGGGCCGACACCGGGGAGCTGTTTTTT.

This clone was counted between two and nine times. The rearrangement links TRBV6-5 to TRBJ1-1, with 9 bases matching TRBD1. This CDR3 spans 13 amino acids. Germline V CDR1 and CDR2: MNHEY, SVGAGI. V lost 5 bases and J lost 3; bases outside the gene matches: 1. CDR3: CASSRDRDTEAFF. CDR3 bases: TGTGCCAGCAGTCGGGACAGGGACACTGAAGCTTTCTTT.

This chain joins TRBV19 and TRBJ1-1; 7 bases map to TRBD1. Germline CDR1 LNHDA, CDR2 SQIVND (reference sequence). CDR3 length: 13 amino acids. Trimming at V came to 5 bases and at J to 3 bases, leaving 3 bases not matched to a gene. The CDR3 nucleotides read TGTGCCAGTAGTGCCCAGGGGGACACTGAAGCTTTCTTT. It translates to CASSAQGDTEAFF.

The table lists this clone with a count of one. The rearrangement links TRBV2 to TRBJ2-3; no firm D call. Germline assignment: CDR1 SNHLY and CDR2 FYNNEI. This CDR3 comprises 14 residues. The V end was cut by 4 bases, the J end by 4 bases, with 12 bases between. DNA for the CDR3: TGTGCCAGCAGTGTGGGCGTTTCTGCAGATACGCAGTATTTT. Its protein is CASSVGVSADTQYF.

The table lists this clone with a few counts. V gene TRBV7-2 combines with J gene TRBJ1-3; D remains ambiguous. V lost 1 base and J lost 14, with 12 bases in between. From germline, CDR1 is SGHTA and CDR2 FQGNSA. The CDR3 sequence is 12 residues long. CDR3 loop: CASSLVEGALYF. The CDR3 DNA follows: TGTGCCAGCAGCTTAGTCGAGGGAGCCCTATATTTT.

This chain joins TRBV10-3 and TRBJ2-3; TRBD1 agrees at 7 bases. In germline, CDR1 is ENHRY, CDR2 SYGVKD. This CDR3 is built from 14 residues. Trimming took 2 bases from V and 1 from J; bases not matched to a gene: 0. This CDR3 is CAISETGGTDTQYF. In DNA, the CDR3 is TGTGCCATCAGTGAGACAGGGGGCACAGATACGCAGTATTTT.

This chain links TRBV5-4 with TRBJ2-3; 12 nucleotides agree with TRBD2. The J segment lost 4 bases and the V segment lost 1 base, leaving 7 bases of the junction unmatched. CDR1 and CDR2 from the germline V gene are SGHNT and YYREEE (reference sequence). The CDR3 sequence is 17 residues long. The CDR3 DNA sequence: TGTGCCAGCAGCTTGTCCCTAGCGGGGGGGCTCCCAGATACGCAGTATTTT. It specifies CASSLSLAGGLPDTQYF.

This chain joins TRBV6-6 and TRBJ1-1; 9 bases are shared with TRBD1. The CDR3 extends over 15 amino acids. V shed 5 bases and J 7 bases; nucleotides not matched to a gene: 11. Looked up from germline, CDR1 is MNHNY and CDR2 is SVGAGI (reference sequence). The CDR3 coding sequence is TGTGCCAGCAGTATCTGGACAGGGGAGTCGATTGAAGCTTTCTTT. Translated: CASSIWTGESIEAFF.

The CDR3 protein is CAISVLLAGLNEQFF. Written as DNA, the CDR3 is TGTGCCATCAGTGTCCTACTAGCGGGGTTGAATGAGCAGTTCTTC. The gene calls are TRBV10-3 and TRBJ2-1; 10 bases are a match to TRBD2. Germline V gene sequence: CDR1 ENHRY, CDR2 SYGVKD. There are 15 residues in the CDR3. The V gene end was trimmed by 4 bases and the J gene end by 7 bases; junction bases not matched to a gene: 7.

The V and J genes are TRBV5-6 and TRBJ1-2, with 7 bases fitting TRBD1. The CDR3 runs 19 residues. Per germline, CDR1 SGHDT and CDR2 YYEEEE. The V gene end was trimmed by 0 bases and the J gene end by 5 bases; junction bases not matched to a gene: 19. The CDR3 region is CASSLDRGQSRPIMYGYTF. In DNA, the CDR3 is TGTGCCAGCAGCTTGGACAGGGGACAATCCCGGCCCATTATGTATGGCTACACCTTC.

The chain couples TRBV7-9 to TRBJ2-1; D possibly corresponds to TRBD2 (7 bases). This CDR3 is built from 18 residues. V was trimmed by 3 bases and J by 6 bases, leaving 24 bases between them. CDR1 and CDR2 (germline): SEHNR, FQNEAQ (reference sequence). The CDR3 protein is CASSFLLGGRLRLNEQFF. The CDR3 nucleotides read TGTGCCAGCAGCTTCCTACTCGGGGGGCGCCTCCGACTCAATGAGCAGTTCTTC.

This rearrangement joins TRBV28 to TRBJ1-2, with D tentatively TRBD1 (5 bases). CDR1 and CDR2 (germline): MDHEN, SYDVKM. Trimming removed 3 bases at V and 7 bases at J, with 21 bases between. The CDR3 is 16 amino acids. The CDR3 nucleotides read TGTGCCAGCAGTTTTGGGTCAGGGACTACGGCCGGTGGCTACACCTTC. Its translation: CASSFGSGTTAGGYTF.

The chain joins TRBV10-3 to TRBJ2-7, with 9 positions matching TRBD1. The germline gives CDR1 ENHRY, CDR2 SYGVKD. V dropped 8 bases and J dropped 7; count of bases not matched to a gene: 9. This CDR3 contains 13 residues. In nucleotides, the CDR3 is TGTGCCATCGGCGGGACAGGGCTAGTAGAGCAGTACTTC. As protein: CAIGGTGLVEQYF.

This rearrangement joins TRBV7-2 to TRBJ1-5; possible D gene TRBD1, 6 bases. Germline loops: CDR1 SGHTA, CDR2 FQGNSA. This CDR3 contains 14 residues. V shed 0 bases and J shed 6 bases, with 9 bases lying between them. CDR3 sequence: CASSLAGRGQPQHF. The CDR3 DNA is TGTGCCAGCAGCTTAGCTGGCAGGGGTCAGCCCCAGCATTTT.

The CDR3 DNA is TGTGCCAGCTCCCGAGCCCGAACAGGGTCCGGAAACACCATATATTTT. Its protein is CASSRARTGSGNTIYF. J is TRBJ1-3 and V is TRBV6-6; TRBD1 is a possible D gene (6 bases). The CDR3 has 16 amino acids. Deletions cut 8 bases from V and 4 bases from J, with 21 bases between. Germline CDR1 is MNHNY and CDR2 is SVGAGI (reference sequence).